The source of this T cell receptor beta chain is a study of T cell changes during pregnancy in multiple sclerosis (dated by TCRdb to the late 2010s). At the level of the whole study: In women with multiple sclerosis, the researchers looked at how the T cell repertoire shifted as pregnancy progressed.

Libraries came from the immunoSEQ multiplex PCR assay. Held by TCRdb, this immuneACCESS table contains in-frame sequences only and omits some clones. Under half of the omission traces to an unresolved V gene where checked; the cause of the rest is unknown. Present in this sample are about 17,000 clones, over 70% of which were seen just once. The top ten clonotypes cover roughly 12% of the sample. A word on this clone: Its antigen specificity is not known. Base qualities are not at hand, and no much larger clone is one base apart.

This TCR was sampled from a female donor in good health, enrolled as a control in a pregnancy study. This material consisted of CD8+ T cells from peripheral blood mononuclear cells, taken in the third trimester of pregnancy.

This receptor carries the CDR3 CASTGGRWNTGELFF. The sequence in DNA is TGTGCCAGCACGGGGGGGCGGTGGAACACCGGGGAGCTGTTTTTT. Recombination linked TRBV7-9 to TRBJ2-2, and 8 bases in between align with TRBD2. From the germline V gene (reference sequence), CDR1 is SEHNR and CDR2 is FQNEAQ. The germline V and J ends show losses of 7 bases and 1 base respectively, and no gene match explains 5 bases of the junction. Taken from cysteine to phenylalanine, the CDR3 has 15 residues. Only the CDR3 portion is preserved as DNA: 45 bases, with reading frame beginning at the first base.